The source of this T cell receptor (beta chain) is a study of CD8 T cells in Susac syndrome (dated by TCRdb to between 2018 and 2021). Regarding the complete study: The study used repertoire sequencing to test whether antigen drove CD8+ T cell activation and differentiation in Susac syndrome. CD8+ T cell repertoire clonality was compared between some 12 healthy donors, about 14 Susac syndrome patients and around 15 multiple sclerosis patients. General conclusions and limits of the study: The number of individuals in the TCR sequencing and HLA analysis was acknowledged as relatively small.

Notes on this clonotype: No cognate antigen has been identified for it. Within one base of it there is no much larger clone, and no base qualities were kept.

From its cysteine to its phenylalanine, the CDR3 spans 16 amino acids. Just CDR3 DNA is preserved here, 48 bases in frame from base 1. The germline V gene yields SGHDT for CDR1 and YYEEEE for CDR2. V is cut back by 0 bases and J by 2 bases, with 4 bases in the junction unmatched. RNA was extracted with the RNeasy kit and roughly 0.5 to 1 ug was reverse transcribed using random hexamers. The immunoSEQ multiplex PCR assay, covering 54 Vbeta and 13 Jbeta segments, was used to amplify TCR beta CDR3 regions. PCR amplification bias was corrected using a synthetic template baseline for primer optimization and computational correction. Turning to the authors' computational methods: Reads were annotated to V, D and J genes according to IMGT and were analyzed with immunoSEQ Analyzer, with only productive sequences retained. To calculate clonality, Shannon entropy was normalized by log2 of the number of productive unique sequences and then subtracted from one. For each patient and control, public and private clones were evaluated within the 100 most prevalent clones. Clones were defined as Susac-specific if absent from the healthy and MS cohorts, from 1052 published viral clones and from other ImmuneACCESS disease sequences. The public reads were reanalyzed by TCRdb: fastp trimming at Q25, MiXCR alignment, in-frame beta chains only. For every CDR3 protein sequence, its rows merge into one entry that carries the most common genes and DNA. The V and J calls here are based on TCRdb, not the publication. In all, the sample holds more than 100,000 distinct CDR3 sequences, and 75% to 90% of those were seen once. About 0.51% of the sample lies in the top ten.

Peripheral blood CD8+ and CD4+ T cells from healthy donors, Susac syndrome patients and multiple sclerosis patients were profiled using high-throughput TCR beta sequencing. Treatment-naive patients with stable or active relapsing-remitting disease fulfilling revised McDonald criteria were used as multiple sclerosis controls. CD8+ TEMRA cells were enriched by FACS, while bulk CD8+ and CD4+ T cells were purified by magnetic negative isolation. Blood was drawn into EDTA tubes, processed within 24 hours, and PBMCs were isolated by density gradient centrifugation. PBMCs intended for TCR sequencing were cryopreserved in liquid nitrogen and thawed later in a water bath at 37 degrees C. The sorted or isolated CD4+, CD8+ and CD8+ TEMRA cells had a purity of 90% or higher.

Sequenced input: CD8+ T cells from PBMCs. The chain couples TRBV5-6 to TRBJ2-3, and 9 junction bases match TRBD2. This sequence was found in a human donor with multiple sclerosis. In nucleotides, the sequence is TGTGCCAGCAGCTTGGAGCTAGCGGGGACCACAGATACGCAGTATTTT. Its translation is CASSLELAGTTDTQYF.